The 27 T cell receptor beta chains reported below all come from one sample, sequenced in a study of T-cell reconstitution after alpha-beta-depleted transplantation in children. The library targeted TCRbeta and was prepared with unique molecular identifiers. TCRdb independently ran MiXCR on the PCR reads; one entry per CDR3 protein. The sample records 500,000 to 750,000 distinct CDR3 sequences, about an eighth being singletons. The source was PBMCs, mostly from graft donor cells, collected 360 days after TCRalphabeta/CD19-depleted stem cell transplant. Every receptor here comes from a male patient under 18 who had a stem cell transplant for acute myeloid leukemia, so the T cells may come from the graft donor.

The chain is built from TRBV30 and TRBJ2-5; TRBD2 aligns across 10 bases. The CDR3 runs 14 residues. The germline V gene has CDR1 GTSNPN and CDR2 SVGIG (reference sequence). J lost 5 bases, V lost 3 bases, and 6 bases had no gene match. CDR3 sequence: CAWRGGSGRETQYF. As DNA, the CDR3 is TGTGCCTGGAGAGGGGGTAGCGGGAGGGAGACCCAGTACTTC. Full variable domain (missing parts from reference TRBV30 and TRBJ2-5): SQTIHQWPATLVQPVGSPLSLECTVEGTSNPNLYWYRQAAGRGLQLLFYSVGIGQISSEVPQNLSASRPQDRQFILSSKKLLLSDSGFYLCAWRGGSGRETQYFGPGTRLLVL.

This clonotype was counted at least ten times. The genes are TRBV5-1 and TRBJ2-4, with a tentative D call TRBD2 (5 bases). The V end was cut by 3 bases, the J end by 15 bases, with 13 bases between. Germline CDR1 is SGHRS and CDR2 is YFSETQ. The length of the CDR3 is 11 residues. CDR3 sequence (DNA): TGCGCCAGCAGCTGGGCGGACTGTGTGTACTTC. This sequence encodes CASSWADCVYF.

This clonotype was observed many times. J is TRBJ2-1 and V is TRBV30, with D uncertain. V was clipped by 4 bases and J by 0 bases, with 19 bases between them. From germline, CDR1 is GTSNPN and CDR2 SVGIG (reference sequence). This CDR3 has 17 amino acids. The chain's CDR3 is CAWTYPPLEASYNEQFF. The CDR3 nucleotides read TGTGCCTGGACCTACCCCCCTCTAGAGGCCTCCTACAATGAGCAGTTCTTC.

This clonotype was found many times. The chain has TRBV6-2 or TRBV6-3 and TRBJ2-7, with D maybe TRBD2 (5 bases). CDR3 length: 14 amino acids. V was shortened by 6 bases and J by 0 bases, with 12 bases between the two germline ends. CDR1 and CDR2 (germline): MNHEY, SVGEGT. CDR3 protein: CASREVPSSYEQYF. Written as DNA, the CDR3 is TGTGCCAGCAGGGAGGTTCCAAGCTCCTACGAGCAGTACTTC.

The chain links TRBV3-1 to TRBJ1-5, with no clear D. This CDR3 contains 12 residues. Deletions cut 3 bases from V and 4 bases from J, with 4 bases between. In germline, CDR1 is LGHDT, CDR2 YNNKEL (reference sequence). In DNA, the CDR3 is TGTGCCAGCAGCCAGGCAAATCAGCCCCAGCATTTT. Protein product: CASSQANQPQHF.

The chain couples TRBV20-1 to TRBJ2-1; 7 bases map to TRBD1. This CDR3 comprises 19 residues. With V trimmed by 0 bases and J by 0 bases, 14 bases remained unmatched. Germline V CDR1 and CDR2: DFQATT, SNEGSKA (reference sequence). The CDR3: CSAREGLGRGRYSYNEQFF. As DNA, the CDR3 is TGCAGTGCTAGAGAGGGTCTCGGCAGGGGGAGATACTCCTACAATGAGCAGTTCTTC.

The CDR3 coding sequence is TGTGCCAGCAGCCCCGCCGGGACTGAAATAAATGAGCAGTTCTTC. This sequence encodes CASSPAGTEINEQFF. The chain carries TRBV7-2 and TRBJ2-1; a possible D gene is TRBD2 (6 bases). CDR3 length: 15 amino acids. V dropped 5 bases and J dropped 7 bases, with 18 bases sitting between them. Germline V gives CDR1 SGHTA, CDR2 FQGNSA. Full variable domain (missing parts from reference TRBV7-2 and TRBJ2-1): GAGVSQSPSNKVTEKGKDVELRCDPISGHTALYWYRQSLGQGLEFLIYFQGNSAPDKSGLPSDRFSAERTGGSVSTLTIQRTQQEDSAVYLCASSPAGTEINEQFFGPGTRLTVL.

This clonotype was picked up a small number of times. The V gene is TRBV6-5, the J gene TRBJ2-7, with a tentative D call TRBD2 (6 bases). The CDR3 is made up of 15 amino acids. Germline V gene lookup returns CDR1 MNHEY and CDR2 SVGAGI. The V end lost 4 bases, the J end lost 2 bases, and 15 bases lay between the germline ends. The CDR3 DNA follows: TGTGCCAGCAGTTGGAGGGGATTTTCGACCTACGAGCAGTACTTC. Translating gives CASSWRGFSTYEQYF.

This clonotype occurred a few times. The rearrangement joins TRBV14 to TRBJ2-2; possible D gene TRBD2, 6 bases. V lost 5 bases and J 7 bases, leaving 14 bases between the germline ends. CDR1 and CDR2 (germline): SGHDN, FVKESK. This CDR3 comprises 14 residues. CDR3 sequence (DNA): TGTGCCAGCAGCTCCATGACTAGTGTCGGGGAGCTGTTTTTT. This translates into CASSSMTSVGELFF.

This clonotype was recorded at least ten times. The chain couples TRBV23-1 to TRBJ2-1, with unresolved D. TRBV23-1 is an ORF; its function is uncertain. This CDR3 has 12 amino acids. V lost 2 bases, J lost 11 bases, and 10 bases lay in between. The CDR3 reads CASSQPHHKQFF. The CDR3 nucleotides read TGCGCCAGCAGTCAACCCCATCATAAGCAGTTCTTC.

The V call is TRBV28, the J call TRBJ1-1, with a tentative D call TRBD1 (6 bases). The CDR3 has 13 amino acids. With 7 bases removed from V and 6 bases from J, the gap between germline ends came to 15 bases. Germline CDR1 MDHEN, CDR2 SYDVKM. In nucleotides, the CDR3 is TGTGCCAGCACGCTGGGGGGGGCGTCTGAAGCTTTCTTT. Encoded protein: CASTLGGASEAFF.

In nucleotides, the CDR3 is TGCGCCAGCAGCTTGGGACCAAAGGGCATCTACGAGCAGTACTTC. It specifies CASSLGPKGIYEQYF. The chain employs TRBV5-1 and TRBJ2-7; D unclear. Germline-derived CDR1 and CDR2 are SGHRS and YFSETQ. Between the trimmed V and J ends, which lost 0 bases and 3 bases, there was a span of 13 bases. The CDR3 runs 15 residues.

This chain connects TRBV3-1 to TRBJ1-1, with 12 bases matching TRBD1. The CDR3 totals 16 residues. V gave up 4 bases and J gave up 4 bases; unmatched junction bases: 7. The germline CDR1 and CDR2 sequences are LGHDT and YNNKEL (reference sequence). For the CDR3, the DNA is TGTGCCAGCAGCCCGATCCGGGACAGGGGGCTCACTGAAGCTTTCTTT. Its protein product is CASSPIRDRGLTEAFF.

This clonotype was seen a handful of times. The V call is TRBV20-1, the J call TRBJ2-1; D may correspond to TRBD1 or TRBD2 (5 bases each). The CDR3 runs 14 residues. The V and J ends lost 6 bases and 2 bases respectively, with 14 bases between them. Germline assignment: CDR1 DFQATT and CDR2 SNEGSKA (reference sequence). The CDR3 DNA sequence: TGCAGTGCCACCAGGGACGCCACCTACAATGAGCAGTTCTTC. This codes for CSATRDATYNEQFF.

This rearrangement joins TRBV12-3 or TRBV12-4 to TRBJ2-7; D is ambiguous. The CDR3 loop spans 13 amino acids. The V end lost 4 bases, the J end lost 3 bases, and 10 bases lay between the germline ends. CDR3 in amino acids: CASSSGRFYEQYF. The DNA of the CDR3 is TGTGCCAGCAGTTCCGGACGGTTCTACGAGCAGTACTTC.

The sample holds a few counts of this clonotype. In nucleotides, the CDR3 is TGTGCCAGCAGCTTAGGAAGCGGGACTAGCGGGAGAGACGAGCAGTACTTC. Translated, it gives CASSLGSGTSGRDEQYF. The rearrangement uses TRBV11-3 and TRBJ2-7; 14 nucleotides line up with TRBD2. Germline V gene lookup returns CDR1 SGHNT and CDR2 YENEEA. The V and J ends lost 1 base and 5 bases, in that order; junction bases with no gene match: 7. This CDR3 spans 17 amino acids.

This chain connects TRBV20-1 to TRBJ2-1; 9 nucleotides line up with TRBD2. This CDR3 has 16 amino acids. The germline V gene has CDR1 DFQATT and CDR2 SNEGSKA (reference sequence). V dropped 6 bases and J dropped 4; count of bases not matched to a gene: 13. CDR3 coding DNA: TGCAGTGCCCAGAGGGCGGGAGGGCCTCTTTACAATGAGCAGTTCTTC. Residues: CSAQRAGGPLYNEQFF.

This clonotype has a handful of counts. The chain couples TRBV29-1 to TRBJ2-1; 11 bases line up with TRBD2. The CDR3 contains 15 residues. Per the germline V gene, CDR1 is SQVTM and CDR2 is ANQGSEA. Losses at the gene ends were 7 bases for V and 2 bases for J; bases not matched to a gene: 7. CDR3 loop: CSALGTSGAYNEQFF. Here the CDR3 DNA reads TGCAGCGCCCTGGGGACTAGCGGTGCCTACAATGAGCAGTTCTTC.

For the CDR3, the DNA is TGTGCCAGGAATTCCGTTAAACTGGACGAGGCAGATACGCAGTATTTT. Amino acid sequence: CARNSVKLDEADTQYF. The V call is TRBV19, the J call TRBJ2-3; no reliable D call. The CDR3 length is 16 residues. Germline-derived CDR1 and CDR2 are LNHDA and SQIVND (reference sequence). Trimming stripped 9 bases from V and 4 bases from J, with 23 bases between.

CDR3 coding DNA: TGTGCCTGGAGTCGGCTTGCTACCTACGAGCAGTACTTC. It is translated as CAWSRLATYEQYF. The rearrangement joins TRBV30 to TRBJ2-7; D is undetermined. There are 13 residues in the CDR3. Trimming stripped 2 bases from V and 2 bases from J, with 10 bases between. Germline-derived CDR1 and CDR2 are GTSNPN and SVGIG (reference sequence). Looking up the rest from reference TRBV30 and TRBJ2-7 gives the full variable domain: SQTIHQWPATLVQPVGSPLSLECTVEGTSNPNLYWYRQAAGRGLQLLFYSVGIGQISSEVPQNLSASRPQDRQFILSSKKLLLSDSGFYLCAWSRLATYEQYFGPGTRLTVT.

This clonotype was observed a few times. The chain is built from TRBV6-5 and TRBJ2-5; perhaps TRBD2 as D (7 bases). V was clipped by 2 bases and J by 5 bases, with 18 bases between them. Germline V gene data show CDR1 as MNHEY and CDR2 as SVGAGI. This CDR3 region has 16 residues. The CDR3 sequence is CASSYRLAVQGETQYF. Here the CDR3 DNA reads TGTGCCAGCAGTTACAGGCTAGCGGTCCAGGGGGAGACCCAGTACTTC.

The chain combines TRBV20-1 with TRBJ2-7; D perhaps matches TRBD2 (7 bases). V dropped 5 bases and J dropped 6 bases, with 20 bases sitting between them. This CDR3 comprises 14 residues. Looked up from germline, CDR1 is DFQATT and CDR2 is SNEGSKA (reference sequence). The CDR3 DNA follows: TGCAGTGCTTCTCTACAGGGAGGGGTCGGCGAGCAGTACTTC. It encodes CSASLQGGVGEQYF.

This clonotype was counted a few times. The chain has TRBV12-3 or TRBV12-4 and TRBJ2-4; D call uncertain. V shed 6 bases and J shed 9 bases, with 9 bases lying between them. The CDR3 covers 11 residues. DNA of the CDR3: TGTGCCAGCAGCCGAAAAGTCATTCAGTACTTC. Protein product: CASSRKVIQYF.

This clonotype was recorded many times. The rearrangement uses TRBV4-3 and TRBJ2-1; D is ambiguous. V shed 1 base and J shed 3 bases, with 10 bases lying between them. Looked up from germline, CDR1 is LGHNA and CDR2 is YSLEER. This CDR3 is built from 15 residues. The CDR3 loop is CASSQVEGYYNEQFF. Here the CDR3 DNA reads TGCGCCAGCAGCCAAGTCGAAGGCTACTACAATGAGCAGTTCTTC.

This clonotype was seen a few times. The V call is TRBV19, the J call TRBJ2-7; TRBD2 aligns across 10 bases. The CDR3 consists of 16 residues. Germline V gene data show CDR1 as LNHDA and CDR2 as SQIVND (reference sequence). Trimming removed 6 bases from V and 1 base from J; junction bases left unmatched: 9. The DNA of the CDR3 is TGTGCCAGTAGCCACCGGACTAGCGGACCGTCCTACGAGCAGTACTTC. Translation: CASSHRTSGPSYEQYF.

The sample holds many counts of this clonotype. The rearrangement links TRBV11-2 to TRBJ2-1; TRBD2 aligns across 9 bases. Trimming removed 0 bases from V and 5 bases from J; junction bases left unmatched: 8. The CDR3 is made up of 17 amino acids. Per the germline V gene, CDR1 is SGHAT and CDR2 is FQNNGV. The chain's CDR3 is CASSLDRSGRNHNEQFF. Here the CDR3 DNA reads TGTGCCAGCAGCTTAGATCGCAGCGGGAGGAACCACAATGAGCAGTTCTTC.

At least ten counts were recorded for this clonotype. V is TRBV29-1 and J is TRBJ1-2; no clear D gene. Trimming took 2 bases from V and 8 from J, leaving 3 bases between them. The CDR3 contains 9 residues. Per the germline V gene, CDR1 is SQVTM and CDR2 is ANQGSEA. DNA for the CDR3: TGCAGCGTTGAACGCGGCTACACCTTC. It codes for CSVERGYTF.